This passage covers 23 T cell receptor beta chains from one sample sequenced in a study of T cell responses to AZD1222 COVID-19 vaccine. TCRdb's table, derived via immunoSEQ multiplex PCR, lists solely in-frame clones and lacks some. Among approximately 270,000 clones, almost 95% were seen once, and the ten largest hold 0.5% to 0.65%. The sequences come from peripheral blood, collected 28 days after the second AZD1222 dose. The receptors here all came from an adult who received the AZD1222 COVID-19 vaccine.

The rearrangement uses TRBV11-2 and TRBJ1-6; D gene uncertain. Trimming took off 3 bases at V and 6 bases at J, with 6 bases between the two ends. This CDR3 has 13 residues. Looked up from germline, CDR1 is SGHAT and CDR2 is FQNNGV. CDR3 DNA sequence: TGTGCCAGCAGCTTGGAGCGTAATTCACCCCTCCACTTT. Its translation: CASSLERNSPLHF.

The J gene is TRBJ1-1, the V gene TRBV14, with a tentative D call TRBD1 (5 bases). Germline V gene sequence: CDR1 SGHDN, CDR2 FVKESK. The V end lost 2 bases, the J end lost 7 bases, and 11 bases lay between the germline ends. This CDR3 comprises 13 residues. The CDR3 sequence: CASSQIGTDEAFF. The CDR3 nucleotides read TGTGCCAGCAGCCAAATTGGGACGGATGAAGCTTTCTTT. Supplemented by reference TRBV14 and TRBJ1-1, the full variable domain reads EAGVTQFPSHSVIEKGQTVTLRCDPISGHDNLYWYRRVMGKEIKFLLHFVKESKQDESGMPNNRFLAERTGGTYSTLKVQPAELEDSGVYFCASSQIGTDEAFFGQGTRLTVV.

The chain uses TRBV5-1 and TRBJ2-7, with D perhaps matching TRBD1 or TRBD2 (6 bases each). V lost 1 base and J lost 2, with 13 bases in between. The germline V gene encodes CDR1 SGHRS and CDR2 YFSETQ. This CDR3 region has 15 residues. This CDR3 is CASSLSLGGPYEQYF. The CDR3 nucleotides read TGCGCCAGCAGCTTGAGCTTGGGGGGCCCCTACGAGCAGTACTTC.

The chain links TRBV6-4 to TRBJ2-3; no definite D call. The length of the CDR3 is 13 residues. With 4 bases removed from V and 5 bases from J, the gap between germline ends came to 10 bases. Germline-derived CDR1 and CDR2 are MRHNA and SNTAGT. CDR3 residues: CASSVQSGDTQYF. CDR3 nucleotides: TGTGCCAGCAGTGTCCAGTCTGGAGATACGCAGTATTTT.

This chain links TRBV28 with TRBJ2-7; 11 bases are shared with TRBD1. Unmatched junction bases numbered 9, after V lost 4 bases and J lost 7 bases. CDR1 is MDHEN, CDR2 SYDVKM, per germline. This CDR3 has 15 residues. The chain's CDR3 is CASSSPGQGGGEQYF. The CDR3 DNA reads TGTGCCAGCAGTTCTCCGGGACAGGGGGGAGGGGAGCAGTACTTC.

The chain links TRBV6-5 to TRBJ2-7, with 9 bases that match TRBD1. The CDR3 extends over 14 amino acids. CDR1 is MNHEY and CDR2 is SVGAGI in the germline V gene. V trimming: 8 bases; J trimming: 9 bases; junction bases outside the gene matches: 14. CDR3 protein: CASGPGQGSLGQYF. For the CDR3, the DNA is TGTGCCAGCGGACCGGGACAGGGAAGTTTAGGGCAGTACTTC.

The CDR3 loop reads CASSQEAYEQYF. DNA of the CDR3: TGTGCCAGCAGCCAAGAAGCCTACGAGCAGTACTTC. The J gene is TRBJ2-7, the V gene TRBV3-1 (or the pseudogene TRBV3-2); D is unclear. This CDR3 region has 12 residues. Deletions cut 0 bases from V and 2 bases from J, with 2 bases between. Per the germline V gene, CDR1 is LGHDT and CDR2 is YNNKEL (reference sequence).

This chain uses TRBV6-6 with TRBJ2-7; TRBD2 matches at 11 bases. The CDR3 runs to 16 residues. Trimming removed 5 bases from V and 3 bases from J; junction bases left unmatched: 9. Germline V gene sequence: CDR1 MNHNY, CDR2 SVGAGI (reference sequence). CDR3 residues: CASSPTLLAGGYEQYF. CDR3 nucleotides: TGTGCCAGCAGTCCTACCCTCCTAGCGGGGGGCTACGAGCAGTACTTC.

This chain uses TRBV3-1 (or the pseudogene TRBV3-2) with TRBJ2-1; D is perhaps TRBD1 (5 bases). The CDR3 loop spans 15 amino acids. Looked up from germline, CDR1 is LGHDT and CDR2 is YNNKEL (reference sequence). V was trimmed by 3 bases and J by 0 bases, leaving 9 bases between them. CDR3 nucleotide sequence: TGTGCCAGCAGCCAGCGCAGGGACTCCTACAATGAGCAGTTCTTC. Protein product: CASSQRRDSYNEQFF.

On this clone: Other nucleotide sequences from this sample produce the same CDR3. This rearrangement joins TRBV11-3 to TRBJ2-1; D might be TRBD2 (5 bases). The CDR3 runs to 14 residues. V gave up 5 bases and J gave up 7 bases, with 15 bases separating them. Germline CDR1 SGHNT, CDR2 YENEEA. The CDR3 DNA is TGTGCCAGCAGCCCACGGGCGGGCGGGAATGAGCAGTTCTTC. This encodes CASSPRAGGNEQFF.

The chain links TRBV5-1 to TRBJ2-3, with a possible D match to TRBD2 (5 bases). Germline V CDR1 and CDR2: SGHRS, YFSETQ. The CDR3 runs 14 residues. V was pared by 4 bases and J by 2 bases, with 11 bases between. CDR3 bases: TGCGCCAGCAGCCCCAGCGGTTCCACAGATACGCAGTATTTT. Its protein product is CASSPSGSTDTQYF.

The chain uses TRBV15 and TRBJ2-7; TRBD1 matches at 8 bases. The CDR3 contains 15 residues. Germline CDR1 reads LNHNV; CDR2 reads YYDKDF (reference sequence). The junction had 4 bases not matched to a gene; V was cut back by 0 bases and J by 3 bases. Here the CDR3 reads CATSREGQGIYEQYF. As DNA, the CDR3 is TGTGCCACCAGCAGAGAAGGACAGGGCATCTACGAGCAGTACTTC.

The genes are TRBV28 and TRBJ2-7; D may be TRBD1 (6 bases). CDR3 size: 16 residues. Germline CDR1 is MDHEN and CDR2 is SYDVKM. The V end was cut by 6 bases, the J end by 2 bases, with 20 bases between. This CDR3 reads CASRPPGQGMPYEQYF. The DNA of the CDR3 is TGTGCCAGCAGGCCGCCAGGGCAGGGGATGCCCTACGAGCAGTACTTC.

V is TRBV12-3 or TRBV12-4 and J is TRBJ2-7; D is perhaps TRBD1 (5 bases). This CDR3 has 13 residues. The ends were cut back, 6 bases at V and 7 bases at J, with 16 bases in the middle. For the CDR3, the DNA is TGTGCCAGCAGGGTGCCAGGGCTAATGGAGCAGTACTTC. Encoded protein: CASRVPGLMEQYF.

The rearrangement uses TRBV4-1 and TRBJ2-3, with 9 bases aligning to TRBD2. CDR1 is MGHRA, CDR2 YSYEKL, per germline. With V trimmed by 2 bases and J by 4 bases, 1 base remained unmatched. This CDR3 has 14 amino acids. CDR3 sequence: CASSQRLAADTQYF. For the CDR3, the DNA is TGCGCCAGCAGCCAACGACTAGCGGCAGATACGCAGTATTTT.

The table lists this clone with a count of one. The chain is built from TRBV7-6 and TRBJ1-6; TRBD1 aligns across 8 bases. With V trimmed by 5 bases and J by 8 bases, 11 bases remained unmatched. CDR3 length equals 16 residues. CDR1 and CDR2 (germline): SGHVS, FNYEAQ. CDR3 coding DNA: TGTGCCAGCAGCCCGGCGGCCGGACAGGGTCATTCACCCCTCCACTTT. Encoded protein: CASSPAAGQGHSPLHF.

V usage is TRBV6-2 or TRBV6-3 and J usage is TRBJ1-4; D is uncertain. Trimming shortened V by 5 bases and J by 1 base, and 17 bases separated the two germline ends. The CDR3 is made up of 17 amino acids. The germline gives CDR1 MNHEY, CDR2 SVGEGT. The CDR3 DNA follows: TGTGCCAGCAGTCAGAGGTGGTTGGGAAGAACTAATGAAAAACTGTTTTTT. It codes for CASSQRWLGRTNEKLFF.

Here the CDR3 DNA reads TGTGCCAGCAGCCAAGATCTGGGAGGCTACGAGCAGTACTTC. Residues: CASSQDLGGYEQYF. The chain couples TRBV3-1 (or the pseudogene TRBV3-2) to TRBJ2-7; TRBD2 is a possible D gene (6 bases). Trimming left V 0 bases short and J 3 bases short, with 9 bases between. CDR1 and CDR2 (germline): LGHDT, YNNKEL (reference sequence). The CDR3 consists of 14 residues.

CDR3 coding DNA: TGTGCCAGCAGCCAAGTTCAGGGGTCGGGCGGCTACACCTTC. It yields the protein CASSQVQGSGGYTF. This rearrangement joins TRBV3-1 (or the pseudogene TRBV3-2) to TRBJ1-2, with TRBD1 as a possible D gene (6 bases). V lost 1 base and J 8 bases, leaving 14 bases between the germline ends. The CDR3 runs to 14 residues. From germline, CDR1 is LGHDT and CDR2 YNNKEL (reference sequence).

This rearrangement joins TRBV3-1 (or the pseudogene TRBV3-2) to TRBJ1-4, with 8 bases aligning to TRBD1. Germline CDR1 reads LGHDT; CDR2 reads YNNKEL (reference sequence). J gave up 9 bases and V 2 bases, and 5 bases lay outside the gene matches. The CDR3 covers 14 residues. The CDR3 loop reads CASSQTGGIQKLFF. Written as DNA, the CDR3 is TGTGCCAGCAGCCAAACAGGGGGGATCCAAAAACTGTTTTTT.

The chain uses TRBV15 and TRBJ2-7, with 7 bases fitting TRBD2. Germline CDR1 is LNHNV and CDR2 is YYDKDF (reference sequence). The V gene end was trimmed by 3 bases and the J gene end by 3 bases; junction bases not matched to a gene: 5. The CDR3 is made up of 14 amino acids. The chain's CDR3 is CATSRGGQGYEQYF. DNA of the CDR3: TGTGCCACCAGCAGGGGAGGGCAGGGCTACGAGCAGTACTTC.

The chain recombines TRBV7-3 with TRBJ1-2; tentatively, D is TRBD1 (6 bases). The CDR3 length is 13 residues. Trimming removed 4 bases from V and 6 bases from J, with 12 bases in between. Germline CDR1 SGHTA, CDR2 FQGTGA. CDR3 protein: CASSSSQGHGYTF. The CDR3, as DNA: TGTGCCAGCAGCTCCTCACAGGGACATGGCTACACCTTC.

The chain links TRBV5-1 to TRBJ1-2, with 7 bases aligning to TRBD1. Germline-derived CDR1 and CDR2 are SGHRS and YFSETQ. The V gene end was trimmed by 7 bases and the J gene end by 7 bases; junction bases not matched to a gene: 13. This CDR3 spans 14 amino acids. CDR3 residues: CASRRDSGEVGYTF. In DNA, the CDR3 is TGCGCCAGCCGACGGGACAGCGGAGAAGTTGGCTACACCTTC.